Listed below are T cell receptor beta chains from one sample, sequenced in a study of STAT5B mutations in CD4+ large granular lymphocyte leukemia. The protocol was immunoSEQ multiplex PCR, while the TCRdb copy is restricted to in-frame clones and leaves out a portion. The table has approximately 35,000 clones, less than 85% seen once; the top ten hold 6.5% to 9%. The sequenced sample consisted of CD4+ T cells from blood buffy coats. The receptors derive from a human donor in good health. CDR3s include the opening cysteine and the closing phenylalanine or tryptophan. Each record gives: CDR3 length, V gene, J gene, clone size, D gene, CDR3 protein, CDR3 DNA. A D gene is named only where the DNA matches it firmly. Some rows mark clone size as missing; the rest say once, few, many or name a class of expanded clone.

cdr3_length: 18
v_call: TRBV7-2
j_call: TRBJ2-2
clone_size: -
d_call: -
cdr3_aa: CASSLMGRGGINTGELFF
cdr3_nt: TGTGCCAGCAGCTTAATGGGGAGGGGGGGGATCAACACCGGGGAGCTGTTTTTT

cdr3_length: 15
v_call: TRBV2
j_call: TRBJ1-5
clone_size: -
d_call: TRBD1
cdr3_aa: CASRDRGISNQPQHF
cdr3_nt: TGTGCCAGCAGGGACAGGGGTATTAGCAATCAGCCCCAGCATTTT

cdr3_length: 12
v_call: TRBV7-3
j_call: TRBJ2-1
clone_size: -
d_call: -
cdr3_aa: CASSLEGNEQFF
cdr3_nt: TGTGCCAGCAGCTTAGAAGGGAATGAGCAGTTCTTC

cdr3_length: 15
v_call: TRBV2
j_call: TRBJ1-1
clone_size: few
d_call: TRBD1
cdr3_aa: CASSEGQGRNTEAFF
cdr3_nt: TGTGCCAGCAGTGAGGGACAGGGAAGAAACACTGAAGCTTTCTTT

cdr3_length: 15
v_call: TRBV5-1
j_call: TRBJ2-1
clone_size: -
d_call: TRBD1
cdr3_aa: CASSLIRGLYNEQFF
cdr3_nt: TGCGCCAGCAGCTTGATCAGGGGGCTCTACAATGAGCAGTTCTTC

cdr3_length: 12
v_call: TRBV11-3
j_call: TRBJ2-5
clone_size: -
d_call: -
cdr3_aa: CASSVDRETQYF
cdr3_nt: TGTGCCAGCAGCGTCGACCGCGAGACCCAGTACTTC

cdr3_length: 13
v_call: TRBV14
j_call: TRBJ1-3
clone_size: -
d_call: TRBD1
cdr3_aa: CASSRTGGNTIYF
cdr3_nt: TGTGCCAGCAGCCGGACAGGGGGAAACACCATATATTTT

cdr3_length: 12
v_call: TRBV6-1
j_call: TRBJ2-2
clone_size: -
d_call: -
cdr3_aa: CASSGGIGELFF
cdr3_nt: TGTGCCAGCAGTGGCGGGATCGGGGAGCTGTTTTTT

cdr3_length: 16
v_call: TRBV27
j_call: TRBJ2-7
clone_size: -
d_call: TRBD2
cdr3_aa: CASSTWGLAGTYEQYF
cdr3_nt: TGTGCCAGCAGTACATGGGGACTAGCGGGGACCTACGAGCAGTACTTC

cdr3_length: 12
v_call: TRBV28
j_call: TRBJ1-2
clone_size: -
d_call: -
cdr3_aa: CASSIGVIGYTF
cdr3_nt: TGTGCCAGCAGTATAGGGGTTATCGGCTACACCTTC

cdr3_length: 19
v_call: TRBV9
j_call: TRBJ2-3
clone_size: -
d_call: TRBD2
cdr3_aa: CASSVGPRPLAGVPDTQYF
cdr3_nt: TGTGCCAGCAGCGTAGGTCCCCGACCTCTAGCGGGAGTACCAGATACGCAGTATTTT

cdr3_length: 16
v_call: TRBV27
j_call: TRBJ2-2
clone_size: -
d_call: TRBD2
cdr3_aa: CASSKWGGGRTGELFF
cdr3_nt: TGTGCCAGCAGCAAATGGGGGGGAGGACGCACCGGGGAGCTGTTTTTT

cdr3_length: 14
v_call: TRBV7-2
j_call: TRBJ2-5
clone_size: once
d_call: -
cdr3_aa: CASSLVGFQETQYF
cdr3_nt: TGTGCCAGCAGCTTAGTGGGTTTTCAAGAGACCCAGTACTTC

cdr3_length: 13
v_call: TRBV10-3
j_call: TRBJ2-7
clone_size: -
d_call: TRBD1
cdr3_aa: CAIRGTGSHEQYF
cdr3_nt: TGTGCCATCAGGGGGACAGGGAGCCACGAGCAGTACTTC

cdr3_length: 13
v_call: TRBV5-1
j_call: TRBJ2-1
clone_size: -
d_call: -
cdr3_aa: CASSSQVYNEQFF
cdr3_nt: TGCGCCAGCAGCTCCCAAGTTTACAATGAGCAGTTCTTC

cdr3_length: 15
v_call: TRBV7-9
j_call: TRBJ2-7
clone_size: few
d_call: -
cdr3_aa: CASSYPVGGTYEQYF
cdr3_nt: TGTGCCAGCAGCTACCCGGTGGGGGGCACCTACGAGCAGTACTTC

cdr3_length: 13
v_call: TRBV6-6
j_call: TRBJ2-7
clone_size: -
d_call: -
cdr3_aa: CASSYPNSYEQYF
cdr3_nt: TGTGCCAGCAGTTACCCAAACTCCTACGAGCAGTACTTC

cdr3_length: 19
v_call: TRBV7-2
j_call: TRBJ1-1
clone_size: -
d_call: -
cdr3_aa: CASSLGGRSDRGRWTEAFF
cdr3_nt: TGTGCCAGCAGCTTAGGGGGCCGGTCGGATCGGGGGCGGTGGACTGAAGCTTTCTTT

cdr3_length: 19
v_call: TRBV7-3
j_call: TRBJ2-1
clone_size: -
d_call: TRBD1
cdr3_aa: CASSLRAGGDGYRDNEQFF
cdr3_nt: TGTGCCAGCAGCTTAAGGGCAGGGGGCGATGGGTATAGGGACAATGAGCAGTTCTTC

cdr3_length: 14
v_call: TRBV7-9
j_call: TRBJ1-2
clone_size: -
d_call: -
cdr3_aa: CASSLGRGVNGYTF
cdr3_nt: TGTGCCAGCAGCTTAGGTCGCGGAGTCAATGGCTACACCTTC

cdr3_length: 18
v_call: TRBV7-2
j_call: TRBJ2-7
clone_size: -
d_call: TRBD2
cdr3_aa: CASSPTLAGVIFSYEQYF
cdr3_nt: TGTGCCAGCAGCCCGACGCTAGCGGGAGTCATTTTCTCCTACGAGCAGTACTTC

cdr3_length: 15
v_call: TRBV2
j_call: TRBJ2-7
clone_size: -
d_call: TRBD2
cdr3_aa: CASSEGGAGGGEQYF
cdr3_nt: TGTGCCAGCAGTGAGGGGGGAGCGGGAGGAGGCGAGCAGTACTTC

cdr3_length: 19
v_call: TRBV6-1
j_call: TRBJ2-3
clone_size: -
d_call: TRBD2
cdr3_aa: CASSEDPRLAGVNSDTQYF
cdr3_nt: TGTGCCAGCAGTGAAGACCCCCGACTAGCGGGAGTTAATTCAGATACGCAGTATTTT

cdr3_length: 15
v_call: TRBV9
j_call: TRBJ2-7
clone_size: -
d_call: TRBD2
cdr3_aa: CASSVGLAGTYEQYF
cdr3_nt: TGTGCCAGCAGCGTAGGGCTAGCGGGAACCTACGAGCAGTACTTC

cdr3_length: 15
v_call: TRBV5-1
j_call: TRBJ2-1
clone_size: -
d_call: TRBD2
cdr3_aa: CASSSASGAFIEQFF
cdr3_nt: TGCGCCAGCAGCTCCGCTAGCGGGGCCTTCATTGAGCAGTTCTTC

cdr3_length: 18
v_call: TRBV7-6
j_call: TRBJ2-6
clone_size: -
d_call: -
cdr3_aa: CASSTRREVLSGANVLTF
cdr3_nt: TGTGCCAGCAGCACGCGTCGGGAAGTCCTCTCTGGGGCCAACGTCCTGACTTTC

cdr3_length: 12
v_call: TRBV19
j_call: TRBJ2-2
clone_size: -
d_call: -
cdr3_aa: CASASLTGELFF
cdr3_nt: TGTGCCAGCGCAAGTCTAACCGGGGAGCTGTTTTTT

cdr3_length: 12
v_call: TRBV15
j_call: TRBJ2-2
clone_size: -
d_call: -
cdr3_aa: CATALAAGELFF
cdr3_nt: TGTGCCACCGCATTAGCCGCCGGGGAGCTGTTTTTT

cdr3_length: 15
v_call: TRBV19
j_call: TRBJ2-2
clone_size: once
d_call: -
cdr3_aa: CASSIGRTNTGELFF
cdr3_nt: TGTGCCAGTAGTATAGGGAGAACGAACACCGGGGAGCTGTTTTTT

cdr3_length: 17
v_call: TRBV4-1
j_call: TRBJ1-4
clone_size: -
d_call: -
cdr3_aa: CASSQDRSQTTNEKLFF
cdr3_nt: TGCGCCAGCAGCCAAGATAGGTCTCAAACGACTAATGAAAAACTGTTTTTT

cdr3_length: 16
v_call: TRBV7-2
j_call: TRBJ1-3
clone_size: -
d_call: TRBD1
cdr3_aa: CASSNQGAHGGNTIYF
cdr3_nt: TGTGCCAGCAGCAATCAGGGGGCGCACGGTGGAAACACCATATATTTT

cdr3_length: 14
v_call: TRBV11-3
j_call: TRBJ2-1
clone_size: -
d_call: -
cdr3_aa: CASSRRPQGHEQFF
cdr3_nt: TGTGCCAGCAGTAGGCGACCGCAAGGCCATGAGCAGTTCTTC

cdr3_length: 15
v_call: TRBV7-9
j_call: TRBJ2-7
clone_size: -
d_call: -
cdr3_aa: CASSFADRGYYEQYF
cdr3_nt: TGTGCCAGCAGCTTTGCAGACCGAGGCTACTACGAGCAGTACTTC

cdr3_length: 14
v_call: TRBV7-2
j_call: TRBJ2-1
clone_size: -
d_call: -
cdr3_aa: CASSLDKLYNEQFF
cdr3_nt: TGTGCCAGCAGCTTAGACAAGCTTTACAATGAGCAGTTCTTC

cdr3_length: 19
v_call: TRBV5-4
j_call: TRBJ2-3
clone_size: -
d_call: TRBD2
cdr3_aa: CASNQIRLAGGAGTDTQYF
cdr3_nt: TGTGCCAGCAACCAGATTAGACTAGCGGGAGGTGCGGGCACAGATACGCAGTATTTT

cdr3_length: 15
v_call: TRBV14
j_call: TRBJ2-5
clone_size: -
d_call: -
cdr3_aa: CASSQAPGVQETQYF
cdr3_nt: TGTGCCAGCAGCCAAGCCCCGGGAGTTCAAGAGACCCAGTACTTC

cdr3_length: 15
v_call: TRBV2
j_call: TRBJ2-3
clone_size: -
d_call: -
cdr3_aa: CASSELSGKTDTQYF
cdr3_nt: TGTGCCAGCAGTGAACTGTCAGGGAAAACAGATACGCAGTATTTT

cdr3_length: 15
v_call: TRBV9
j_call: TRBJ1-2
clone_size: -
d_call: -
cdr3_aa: CASSVGGGRNYGYTF
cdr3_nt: TGTGCCAGCAGCGTAGGGGGGGGCCGTAACTATGGCTACACCTTC

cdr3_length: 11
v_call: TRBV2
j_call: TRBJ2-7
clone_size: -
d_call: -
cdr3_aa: CASKPNYEQYF
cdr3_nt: TGTGCCAGCAAGCCCAACTACGAGCAGTACTTC

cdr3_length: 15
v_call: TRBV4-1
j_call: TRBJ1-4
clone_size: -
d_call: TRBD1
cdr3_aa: CASSHPDRDNEKLFF
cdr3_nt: TGCGCCAGCAGCCACCCGGACAGGGATAATGAAAAACTGTTTTTT

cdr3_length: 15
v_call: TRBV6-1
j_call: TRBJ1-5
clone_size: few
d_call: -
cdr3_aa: CASSQGFWGNQPQHF
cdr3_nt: TGTGCCAGCAGTCAAGGGTTTTGGGGGAATCAGCCCCAGCATTTT

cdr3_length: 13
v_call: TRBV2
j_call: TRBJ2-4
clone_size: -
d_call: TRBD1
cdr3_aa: CASSRDRKDIQYF
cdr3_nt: TGTGCCAGCAGTAGGGACAGGAAGGACATTCAGTACTTC

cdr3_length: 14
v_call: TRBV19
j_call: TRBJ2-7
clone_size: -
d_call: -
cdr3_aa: CASSPRVDRHEQYF
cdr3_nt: TGTGCCAGTAGTCCCCGGGTCGATCGGCACGAGCAGTACTTC

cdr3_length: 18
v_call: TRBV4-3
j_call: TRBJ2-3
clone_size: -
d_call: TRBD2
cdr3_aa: CASSRGLRGLSGTDTQYF
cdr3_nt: TGCGCCAGCAGCCGTGGCCTTCGGGGACTATCCGGCACAGATACGCAGTATTTT

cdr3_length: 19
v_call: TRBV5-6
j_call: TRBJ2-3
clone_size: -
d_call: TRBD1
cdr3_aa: CASSRSDYTGGFGGGTQYF
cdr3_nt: TGTGCCAGCAGCCGCTCTGATTATACAGGGGGCTTCGGGGGCGGAACGCAGTATTTT

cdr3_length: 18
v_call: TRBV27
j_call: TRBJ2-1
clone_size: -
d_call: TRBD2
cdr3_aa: CASSLHLSSGGAHNEQFF
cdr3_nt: TGTGCCAGCAGTTTACATTTGTCAAGCGGGGGGGCTCACAATGAGCAGTTCTTC

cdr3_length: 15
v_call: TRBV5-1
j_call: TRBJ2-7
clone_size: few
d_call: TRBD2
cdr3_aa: CASSFSSGDSYEQYF
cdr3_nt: TGCGCCAGCAGCTTTTCTAGCGGGGACTCCTACGAGCAGTACTTC

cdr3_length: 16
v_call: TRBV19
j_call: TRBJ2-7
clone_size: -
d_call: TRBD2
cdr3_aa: CASSPSGGGATYEQYF
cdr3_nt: TGTGCCAGTAGCCCCTCTGGCGGGGGGGCCACCTACGAGCAGTACTTC

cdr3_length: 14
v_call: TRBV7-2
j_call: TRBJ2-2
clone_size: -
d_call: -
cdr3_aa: CASSPGTYPGELFF
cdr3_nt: TGTGCCAGCAGCCCCGGGACTTACCCCGGGGAGCTGTTTTTT

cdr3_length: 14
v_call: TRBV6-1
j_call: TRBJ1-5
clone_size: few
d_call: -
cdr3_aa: CASSIGGRGQPQHF
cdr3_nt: TGTGCCAGCAGTATTGGGGGTCGAGGGCAGCCCCAGCATTTT

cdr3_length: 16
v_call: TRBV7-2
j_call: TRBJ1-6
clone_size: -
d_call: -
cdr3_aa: CASSLAATSYNSPLHF
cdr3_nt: TGTGCCAGCAGCTTAGCGGCCACCTCCTATAATTCACCCCTCCACTTT

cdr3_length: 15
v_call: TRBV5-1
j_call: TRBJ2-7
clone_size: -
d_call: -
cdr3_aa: CASSLAGQGKHEQYF
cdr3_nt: TGCGCCAGCAGCTTGGCCGGGCAGGGTAAACACGAGCAGTACTTC

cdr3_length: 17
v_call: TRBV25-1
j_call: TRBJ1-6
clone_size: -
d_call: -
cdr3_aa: CASSELMASSYNSPLHF
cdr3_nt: TGTGCCAGCAGTGAATTGATGGCAAGCTCCTATAATTCACCCCTCCACTTT

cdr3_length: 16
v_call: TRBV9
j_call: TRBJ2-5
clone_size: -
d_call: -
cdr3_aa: CASSALSTGGQETQYF
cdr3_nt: TGTGCCAGCAGCGCCCTTTCTACTGGCGGTCAAGAGACCCAGTACTTC

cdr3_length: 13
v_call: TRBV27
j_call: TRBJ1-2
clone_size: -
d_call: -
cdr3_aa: CASRKQGSHGYTF
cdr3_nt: TGTGCCAGCAGAAAGCAGGGGTCCCATGGCTACACCTTC

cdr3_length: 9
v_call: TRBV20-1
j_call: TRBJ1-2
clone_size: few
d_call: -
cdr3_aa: CSAVNGYTF
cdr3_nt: TGCAGTGCTGTTAATGGCTACACCTTC